These 7 T cell receptor beta chains originate from one sample sequenced in a study of blood T cells in healthy people across ages. Combining a sample-barcoded 5' primer with a J-beta primer mix, a second PCR ran for about 7 to 12 cycles. TCRdb fed the 5' RACE reads into MiXCR, producing one record per CDR3 protein. Of roughly 1.9 million distinct CDR3 sequences listed, about two fifths were seen once; the top ten hold under 25%. The specimen sequenced was blood. All receptors derive from a human donor in good health.

The chain combines TRBV6-5 with TRBJ1-2; 9 bases fit TRBD1. This CDR3 is built from 14 residues. Germline CDR1 and CDR2: MNHEY and SVGAGI. V dropped 0 bases and J dropped 7; count of bases not matched to a gene: 3. CDR3 DNA: TGTGCCAGCAGTTACTCGGGGACAGGGTTTGGCTACACCTTC. Encoded protein: CASSYSGTGFGYTF.

The J gene is TRBJ2-3, the V gene TRBV3-1, with D perhaps TRBD2 (5 bases). Germline V gene lookup returns CDR1 LGHDT and CDR2 YNNKEL (reference sequence). This CDR3 region has 13 residues. The V gene lost 1 base and the J gene lost 8 bases, with 10 bases spanning the gap. The CDR3: CASSQGSGGTQYF. CDR3 sequence (DNA): TGTGCCAGCAGCCAAGGGAGCGGAGGTACGCAGTATTTT.

In this sample, this clonotype turned up a few times. J is TRBJ2-5 and V is TRBV5-1; tentative D call: TRBD2 (5 bases). Trimming cost V 2 bases and J 5 bases, with 16 bases left between them. This CDR3 comprises 15 residues. Germline CDR1 is SGHRS and CDR2 is YFSETQ. CDR3 sequence: CASSFTGIQTETQYF. Written as DNA, the CDR3 is TGCGCCAGCAGCTTTACGGGGATCCAAACCGAGACCCAGTACTTC.

This clonotype occurred a few times. The genes are TRBV24-1 and TRBJ2-1; the match to TRBD1 covers 8 bases. Germline V gene lookup returns CDR1 KGHDR and CDR2 SFDVKD. The ends lost 4 bases at V and 7 bases at J; junction bases unmatched: 5. The CDR3 runs 14 residues. The CDR3: CATSDRGLGNEQFF. The CDR3 nucleotides are TGTGCCACCAGTGACAGGGGGCTAGGTAATGAGCAGTTCTTC.

This clonotype has only a few counts. V is TRBV15 and J is TRBJ1-5; no reliable D call. V lost 0 bases and J lost 5, with 8 bases in between. In germline, CDR1 is LNHNV, CDR2 YYDKDF (reference sequence). The CDR3 is made up of 14 amino acids. DNA for the CDR3: TGTGCCACCAGCAGAGATTTAGGCGATCAGCCCCAGCATTTT. Encoded protein: CATSRDLGDQPQHF.

This clonotype has just a few counts. V usage is TRBV9 and J usage is TRBJ1-2, with D uncertain. This CDR3 has 13 amino acids. With 3 bases removed from V and 4 bases from J, the gap between germline ends came to 10 bases. Per germline, CDR1 SGDLS and CDR2 YYNGEE. The CDR3 protein is CASSATWSYGYTF. CDR3 nucleotide sequence: TGTGCCAGCAGCGCCACGTGGAGCTATGGCTACACCTTC.

CDR3 region: CAISESGTGGDYEQYF. CDR3 nucleotide sequence: TGTGCCATCAGTGAGTCGGGAACGGGGGGTGATTACGAGCAGTACTTC. The chain uses TRBV10-3 and TRBJ2-7; 7 bases match TRBD2. Germline lookup yields CDR1 ENHRY and CDR2 SYGVKD. After removal of 0 bases from V and 4 bases from J, the junction contained 9 bases not matched to a gene. This CDR3 contains 16 residues.